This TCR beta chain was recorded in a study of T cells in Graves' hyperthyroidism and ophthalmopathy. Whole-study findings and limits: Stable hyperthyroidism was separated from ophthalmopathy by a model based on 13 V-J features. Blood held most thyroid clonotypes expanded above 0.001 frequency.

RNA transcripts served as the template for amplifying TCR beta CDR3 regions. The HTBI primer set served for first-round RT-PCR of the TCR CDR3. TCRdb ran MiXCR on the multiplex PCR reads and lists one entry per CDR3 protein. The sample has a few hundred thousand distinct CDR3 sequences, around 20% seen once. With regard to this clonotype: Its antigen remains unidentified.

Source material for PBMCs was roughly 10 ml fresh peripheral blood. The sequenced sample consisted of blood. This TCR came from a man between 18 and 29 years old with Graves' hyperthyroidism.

The CDR3 coding sequence is TGCAGTGCCAACGTTTTGACCGGCACAGATACGCAGTATTTT. Its translation is CSANVLTGTDTQYF. This chain uses TRBV20-1 with TRBJ2-3; D not resolved. This CDR3 has 14 residues. Germline-derived CDR1 and CDR2 are DFQATT and SNEGSKA (reference sequence). Deletions cut 6 bases from V and 1 base from J, with 14 bases between.